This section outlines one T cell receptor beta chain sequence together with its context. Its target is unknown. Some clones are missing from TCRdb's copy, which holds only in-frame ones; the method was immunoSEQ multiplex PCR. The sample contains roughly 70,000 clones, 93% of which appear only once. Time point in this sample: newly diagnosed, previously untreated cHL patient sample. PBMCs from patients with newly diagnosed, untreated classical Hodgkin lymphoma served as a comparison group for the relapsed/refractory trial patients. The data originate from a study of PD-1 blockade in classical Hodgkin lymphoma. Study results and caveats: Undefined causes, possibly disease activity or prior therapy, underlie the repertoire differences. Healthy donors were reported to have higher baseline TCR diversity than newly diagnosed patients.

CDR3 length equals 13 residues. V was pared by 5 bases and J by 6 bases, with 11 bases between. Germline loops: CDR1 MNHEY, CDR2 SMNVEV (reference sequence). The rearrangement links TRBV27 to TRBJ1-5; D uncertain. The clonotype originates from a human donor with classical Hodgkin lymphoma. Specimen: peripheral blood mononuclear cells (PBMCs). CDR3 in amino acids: CASSPHISQPQHF. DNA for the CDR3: TGTGCCAGCAGTCCTCATATCAGTCAGCCCCAGCATTTT.